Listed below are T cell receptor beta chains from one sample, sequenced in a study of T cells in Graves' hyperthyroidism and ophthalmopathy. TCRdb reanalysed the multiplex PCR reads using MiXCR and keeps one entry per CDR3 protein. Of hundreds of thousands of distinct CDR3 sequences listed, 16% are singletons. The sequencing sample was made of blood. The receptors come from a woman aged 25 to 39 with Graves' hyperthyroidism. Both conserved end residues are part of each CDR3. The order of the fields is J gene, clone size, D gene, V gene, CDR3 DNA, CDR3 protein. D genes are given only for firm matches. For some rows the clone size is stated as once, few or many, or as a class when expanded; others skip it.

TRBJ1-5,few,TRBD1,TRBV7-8,TGTGCCAGCAGCCCGACAGGGTATAGCAATCAGCCCCAGCATTTT,CASSPTGYSNQPQHF
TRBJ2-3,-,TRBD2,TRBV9,TGTGCCAGCAGCGGAAACGGGCCTAGCGGTGAAGATACGCAGTATTTT,CASSGNGPSGEDTQYF
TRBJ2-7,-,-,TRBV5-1,TGCGCCAGCAGCACCCCCAGGGGCGAAGGACTAGGGTTTCACGAGCAGTACTTC,CASSTPRGEGLGFHEQYF
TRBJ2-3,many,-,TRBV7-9,TGTGCCAGCACCTATGGGAGTAGCACAGATACGCAGTATTTT,CASTYGSSTDTQYF
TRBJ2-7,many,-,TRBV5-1,TGCGCCAGCAGCCCAAAAGGGGGGAACATCGTCTACGAGCAGTACTTC,CASSPKGGNIVYEQYF
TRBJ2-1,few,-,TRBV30,TGTGCCTGGAGTGTAATGCTGGGACCGCAAATGGGTGAGCAGTTCTTC,CAWSVMLGPQMGEQFF
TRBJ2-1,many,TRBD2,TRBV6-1,TGTGCCAGCAGTAAACTCGCCGGGACTAGCGGGAGTGTCTCCTACAATGAGCAGTTCTTC,CASSKLAGTSGSVSYNEQFF
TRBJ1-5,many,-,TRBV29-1,TGCAGCGTGGGGGGGTGGGATCAGCCCCAGCATTTT,CSVGGWDQPQHF
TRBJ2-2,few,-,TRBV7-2,TGTGCCAGCAGCTCCAGAAGGGAAAACACCGGGGAGCTGTTTTTT,CASSSRRENTGELFF
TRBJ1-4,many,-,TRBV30,TGTGCCTGGAGCGGCGGGACCGCGAGGGCTAAACTGTTTTTT,CAWSGGTARAKLFF
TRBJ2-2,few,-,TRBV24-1,TGTGCCACCTCCCGAGGGGTTTTGGGGGAGCTGTTTTTT,CATSRGVLGELFF
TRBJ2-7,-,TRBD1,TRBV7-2,TGTGCCAGCAGTTACCGGGACAGCCTCTACGAGCAGTACTTC,CASSYRDSLYEQYF
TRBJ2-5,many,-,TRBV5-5,TGTGCCAGCAGCTTGGGGGCCGCGAGGAGGGAGACCCAGTACTTC,CASSLGAARRETQYF
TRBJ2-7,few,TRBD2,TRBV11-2,TGTGCCAGCAGCTCAACAGCGGGAGGGTCCTACGAGCAGTACTTC,CASSSTAGGSYEQYF
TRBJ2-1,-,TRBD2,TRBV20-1,TGCAGTGCTAGACAAACTAGCGACTGGGAGCAGTTCTTC,CSARQTSDWEQFF
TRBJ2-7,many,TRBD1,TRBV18,TGTGCCAGCCAACCGGGGGGACAGGGTCGGTACGAGCAGTACTTC,CASQPGGQGRYEQYF
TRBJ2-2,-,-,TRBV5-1,TGCGCCAGCAGCTGGGACCAGACCGGCGGGGAGCTGTTTTTT,CASSWDQTGGELFF
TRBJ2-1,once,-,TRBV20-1,TGCAGTGCTAGCGGGAGAACCACCTACGAGCAGTTCTTC,CSASGRTTYEQFF
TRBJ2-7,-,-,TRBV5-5,TGTGCCAGCAAGACAGGGAGGAGAACCTACGAGCAGTACTTC,CASKTGRRTYEQYF
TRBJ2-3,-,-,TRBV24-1,TGTGCCACCAGTGATCCAAGGGGCGTTTTCACAGATACGCAGTATTTT,CATSDPRGVFTDTQYF
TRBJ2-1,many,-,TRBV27,TGTGCCAGCAGTTTAGCAGCCCCGAGCTCCTACAATGAGCAGTTCTTC,CASSLAAPSSYNEQFF
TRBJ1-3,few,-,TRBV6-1,TGTGCCAGCAGTGAAATGGGACGGGGAAACACCATATATTTT,CASSEMGRGNTIYF
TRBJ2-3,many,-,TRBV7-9,TGTGCCAGCAGCTTCGACTCAGATACGCAGTATTTT,CASSFDSDTQYF
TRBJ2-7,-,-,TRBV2,TGTGCCAGCAGTGATAGTCACCTCTTCTCGTCCTCTAATTACGGGCAGTACTTC,CASSDSHLFSSSNYGQYF
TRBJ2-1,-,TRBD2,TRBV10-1,TGCGCCAGCAGCGCCCGACTAGCGGGAGGACCCTACAATGAGCAGTTCTTC,CASSARLAGGPYNEQFF
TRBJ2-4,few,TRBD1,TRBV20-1,TGCAGTGCTAGAGAAACCGGGACAGGGCTAGCCAAAAACATTCAGTACTTC,CSARETGTGLAKNIQYF
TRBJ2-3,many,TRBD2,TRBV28,TGTGCCAGCAGTTCTCCCCTTGTACAGGATACAAGGACTAGCTTGATCACAGATACGCAGTATTTT,CASSSPLVQDTRTSLITDTQYF
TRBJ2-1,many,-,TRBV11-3,TGTGCCAGCAGCTTATCGATCAATGAGCAGTTCTTC,CASSLSINEQFF
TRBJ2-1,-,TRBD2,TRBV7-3,TGTGCCAGCAGCCGTAGGGGCGCTAGCGGGAGTTACAATGAGCAGTTCTTC,CASSRRGASGSYNEQFF
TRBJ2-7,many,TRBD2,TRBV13,TGTGCCAGCAGCGCACGTAGCGGGAGGGCCGAGCAGTACTTC,CASSARSGRAEQYF
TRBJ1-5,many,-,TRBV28,TGTGCCAGCAGTTCGGCCGGGCCCCAGCATTTT,CASSSAGPQHF
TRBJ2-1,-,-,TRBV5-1,TGCGCCAGCAATTTTTCCCCCGGGACGGGTAATTACAATGAGCAGTTCTTC,CASNFSPGTGNYNEQFF
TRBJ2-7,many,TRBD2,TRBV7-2,TGTGCCAGCAGCTTAGCAGGACTAGCGGGAGGGCGCAACGAGCAGTACTTC,CASSLAGLAGGRNEQYF
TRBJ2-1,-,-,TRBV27,TGTGCCAGCAGTTCCCCCCAGCGTGGTAGGGTCAATGAGCAGTTCTTC,CASSSPQRGRVNEQFF
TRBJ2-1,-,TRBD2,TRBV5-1,TGCGCCAGCAGCTTGGATCCACCGACTAGCGGGAAGTTAGATGAGCAGTTCTTC,CASSLDPPTSGKLDEQFF
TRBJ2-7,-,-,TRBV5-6,TGTGCCAGCAGCTGGGGGGTGGGGGTTGGTCGCGAGCAGTACTTC,CASSWGVGVGREQYF
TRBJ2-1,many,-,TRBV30,TGTGCCTGGAGTCGTACGCAGAGAGGCGATGAGCAGTTCTTC,CAWSRTQRGDEQFF
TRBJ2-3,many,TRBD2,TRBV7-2,TGTGCCAGCAGATATAGCGGGAGTATCTCCGATACGCAGTATTTT,CASRYSGSISDTQYF
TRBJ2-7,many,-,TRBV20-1,TGCAGTGCTAGAGATTGGAGGGACAGCGCATCCTACGAGCAGTACTTC,CSARDWRDSASYEQYF
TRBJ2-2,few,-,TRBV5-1,TGCGCCAGCAGCTTGTCCGCAGGGGTCAGCACCGGGGAGCTGTTTTTT,CASSLSAGVSTGELFF
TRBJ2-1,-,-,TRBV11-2,TGTGCCAGCAAAAGTGGCTATGAGCAGTTCTTC,CASKSGYEQFF
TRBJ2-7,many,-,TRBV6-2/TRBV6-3,TGTGCCAGCAGCCTCGAAGGGAACTACGAGCAGTACTTC,CASSLEGNYEQYF
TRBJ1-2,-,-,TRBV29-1,TGCAGCGTTGATGATAGGGGCAATGGCTACACCTTC,CSVDDRGNGYTF
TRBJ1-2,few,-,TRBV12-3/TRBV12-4,TGTGCCAGCAGTCTATCAACGGGTGGGGAGAATGGCTACACCTTC,CASSLSTGGENGYTF
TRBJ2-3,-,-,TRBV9,TGTGCCGGCAGCGACCGACTAGTAACAGATACGCAGTATTTT,CAGSDRLVTDTQYF